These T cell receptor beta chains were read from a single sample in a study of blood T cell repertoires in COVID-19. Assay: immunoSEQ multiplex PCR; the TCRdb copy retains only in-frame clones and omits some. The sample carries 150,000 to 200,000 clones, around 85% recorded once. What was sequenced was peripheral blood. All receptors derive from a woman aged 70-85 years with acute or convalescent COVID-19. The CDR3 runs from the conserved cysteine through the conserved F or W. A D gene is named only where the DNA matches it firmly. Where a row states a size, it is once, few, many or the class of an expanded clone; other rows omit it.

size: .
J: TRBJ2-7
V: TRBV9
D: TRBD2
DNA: TGTGCCAGCAGCGTAGGTCCCGGACTAGCGGGGTCCTACGAGCAGTACTTC
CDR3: CASSVGPGLAGSYEQYF

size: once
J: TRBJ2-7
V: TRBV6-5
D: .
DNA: TGTGCCAGCAGTCGGGGGGCCGAGCAGTACTTC
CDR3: CASSRGAEQYF

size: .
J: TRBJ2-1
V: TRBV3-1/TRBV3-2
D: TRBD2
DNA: TGTGCCAGCAGCCAGGGACTAGCGGTTTACAATGAGCAGTTCTTC
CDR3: CASSQGLAVYNEQFF

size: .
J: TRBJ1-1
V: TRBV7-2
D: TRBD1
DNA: TGTGCCAGCAGCTTAGTTGCCAGGGGGTGGTGGCTTTTCGCTGAAGCTTTCTTT
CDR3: CASSLVARGWWLFAEAFF

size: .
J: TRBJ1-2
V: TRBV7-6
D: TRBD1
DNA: TGTGCCAGCAGCTCACGGACAGGGAGGTACACCTTC
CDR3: CASSSRTGRYTF

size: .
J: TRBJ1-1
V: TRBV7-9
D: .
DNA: TGTGCCAGCAGCTTAGGGAGCGTGAAGAACACTGAAGCTTTCTTT
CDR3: CASSLGSVKNTEAFF

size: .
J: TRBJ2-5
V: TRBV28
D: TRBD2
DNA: TGTGCCAGCAGGAGGACTAGCGGGAGGGCGGGGACCCAGTACTTC
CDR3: CASRRTSGRAGTQYF

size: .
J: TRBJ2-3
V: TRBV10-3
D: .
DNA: TGTGCCATTCGGGATTCCACAGATACGCAGTATTTT
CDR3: CAIRDSTDTQYF

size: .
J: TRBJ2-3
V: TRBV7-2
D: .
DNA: TGTGCCAGCAGCTTCCCCCTACGGGGAAAAAGCACAGATACGCAGTATTTT
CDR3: CASSFPLRGKSTDTQYF

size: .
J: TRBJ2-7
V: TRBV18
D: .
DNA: TGTGCCAGCTCCCCCCACAGGGATAACGAGCAGTACTTC
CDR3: CASSPHRDNEQYF

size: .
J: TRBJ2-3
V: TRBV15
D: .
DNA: TGTGCCACCAGCAGCCTTAATACGCAGTATTTT
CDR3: CATSSLNTQYF

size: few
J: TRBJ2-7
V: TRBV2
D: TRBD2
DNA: TGTGCCAGCAGTGACTCTATTTTAGCGGGCCTCTCCTACGAGCAGTACTTC
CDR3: CASSDSILAGLSYEQYF

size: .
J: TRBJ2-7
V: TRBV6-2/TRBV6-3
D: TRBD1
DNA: TGTGCCAGCAGTGACCCCGGGACAGTTGGGATTTACGAGCAGTACTTC
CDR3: CASSDPGTVGIYEQYF

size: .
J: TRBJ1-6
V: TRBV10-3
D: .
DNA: TGTGCCATCAACACTGGGCAGTCACCCCTCCACTTT
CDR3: CAINTGQSPLHF

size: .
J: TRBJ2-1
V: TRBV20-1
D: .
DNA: TGTAGTAGCGGTTACAATGAGCAGTTCTTC
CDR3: CSSGYNEQFF

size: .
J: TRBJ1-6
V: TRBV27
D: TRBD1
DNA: TGTGCCAGCAGCCGCATCCAGGGGGCCGTAACCACAGGTTGGAATTCACCCCTCCACTTT
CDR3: CASSRIQGAVTTGWNSPLHF

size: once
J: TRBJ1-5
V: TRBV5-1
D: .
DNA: TGCGCCAGCAGCTTGTGGCCCAGCGGTTATAGCAATCAGCCCCAGCATTTT
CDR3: CASSLWPSGYSNQPQHF

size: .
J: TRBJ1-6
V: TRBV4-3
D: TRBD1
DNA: TGCGCCAGCAGCCAGCTAGTGGGACAGTCCAATTCACCCCTCCACTTT
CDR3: CASSQLVGQSNSPLHF

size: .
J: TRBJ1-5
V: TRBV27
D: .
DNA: TGTGCCAGCAGTTTAGAGAGGAATCAGCCCCAGCATTTT
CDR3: CASSLERNQPQHF

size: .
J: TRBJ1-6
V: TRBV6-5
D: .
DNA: TGTGCCAGCAGTTACTCTCGGGGGGCTTCACCCCTCCACTTT
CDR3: CASSYSRGASPLHF

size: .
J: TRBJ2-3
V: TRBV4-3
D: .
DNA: TGCGCCAGCAGCCAAGAGGGGGGAAGTACGCAGTATTTT
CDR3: CASSQEGGSTQYF